These T cell receptor beta chains were read from a single sample in a study of T cell repertoires in cytomegalovirus infection. Their antigens remain unidentified. Each CDR3 protein gets one entry after TCRdb re-called the reads with MiXCR. The sample includes some 940,000 distinct CDR3 sequences, approximately 33% seen only once; the top ten take around an eighth. The sequencing here drew on cultured CD8+ T cells from PBMCs, taken from culture after CMV antigen stimulation. The receptor set was obtained from a human donor in good health (CMV status not recorded). Some clones in this sample may be carry-over from other donors' samples. Both conserved end residues are part of each CDR3. D genes are given only for firm matches. Clone size is not always given. Where it is, it says once, few, many or a class for expanded clones.

V: TRBV6-2/TRBV6-3
size: few
D: TRBD1
J: TRBJ1-5
CDR3: CASRRDRGEPQHF
DNA: TGTGCCAGCAGGCGGGACAGGGGGGAGCCCCAGCATTTT

V: TRBV19
size: -
D: -
J: TRBJ2-1
CDR3: CASSIDPGDYNEQFF
DNA: TGTGCCAGTAGTATAGATCCAGGGGACTACAATGAGCAGTTCTTC

V: TRBV4-2
size: -
D: -
J: TRBJ2-1
CDR3: CVSSPGPMGNEQFF
DNA: TGTGTCAGCAGCCCGGGACCGATGGGGAATGAGCAGTTCTTC

V: TRBV7-9
size: -
D: -
J: TRBJ1-1
CDR3: CATFPGTTSFEAFF
DNA: TGTGCCACCTTCCCCGGGACAACCTCCTTTGAAGCTTTCTTT

V: TRBV7-2
size: few
D: -
J: TRBJ1-4
CDR3: CASSFGGKLFF
DNA: TGTGCCAGCAGCTTCGGGGGTAAACTGTTTTTT

V: TRBV19
size: -
D: -
J: TRBJ1-5
CDR3: CASSIERDGVNQPQHF
DNA: TGTGCCAGTAGTATAGAAAGAGACGGAGTCAATCAGCCCCAGCATTTT

V: TRBV19
size: many
D: TRBD1
J: TRBJ1-5
CDR3: CASSTGQGGISPQHF
DNA: TGTGCCAGTAGCACGGGACAGGGGGGGATCAGCCCCCAGCATTTT

V: TRBV29-1
size: -
D: TRBD1
J: TRBJ2-6
CDR3: CSVHTTLDRAGANVLTF
DNA: TGCAGCGTCCATACAACTCTGGACAGGGCTGGGGCCAACGTCCTGACTTTC

V: TRBV4-1
size: few
D: TRBD2
J: TRBJ2-2
CDR3: CASSQAKGLAGEELFF
DNA: TGCGCCAGCAGCCAAGCAAAAGGACTAGCGGGGGAGGAGCTGTTTTTT

V: TRBV20-1
size: -
D: TRBD1
J: TRBJ1-2
CDR3: CSARETGGQGRDGYTF
DNA: TGCAGTGCTAGAGAGACGGGGGGACAGGGGAGAGATGGCTACACCTTC

V: TRBV6-1
size: -
D: -
J: TRBJ1-1
CDR3: CASSEVIRGRGQAFF
DNA: TGTGCCAGCAGTGAAGTAATCAGGGGAAGGGGCCAAGCTTTCTTT

V: TRBV28
size: many
D: -
J: TRBJ1-1
CDR3: CASSFGGQNTEAFF
DNA: TGTGCCAGCAGTTTTGGGGGGCAGAACACTGAAGCTTTCTTT

V: TRBV12-3/TRBV12-4
size: few
D: TRBD2
J: TRBJ2-2
CDR3: CASTGLGVTGELFF
DNA: TGTGCCAGCACAGGACTAGGGGTCACCGGGGAGCTGTTTTTT

V: TRBV7-7
size: -
D: TRBD1
J: TRBJ2-2
CDR3: CASTRTGSTGELFF
DNA: TGTGCTAGCACCCGGACAGGCTCCACCGGGGAGCTGTTTTTT

V: TRBV18
size: -
D: -
J: TRBJ1-2
CDR3: CASSPEQGHYGYTF
DNA: TGTGCCAGCTCACCAGAACAGGGTCACTATGGCTACACCTTC

V: TRBV29-1
size: -
D: TRBD1
J: TRBJ1-5
CDR3: CSFTGGADGNQPQHF
DNA: TGCAGCTTCACAGGGGGCGCGGATGGTAATCAGCCCCAGCATTTT

V: TRBV10-3
size: -
D: -
J: TRBJ1-6
CDR3: CAISENLSYNSPLHF
DNA: TGTGCCATCAGTGAGAATCTCTCCTATAATTCACCCCTCCACTTT

V: TRBV12-3/TRBV12-4
size: -
D: -
J: TRBJ2-7
CDR3: CASSVGGFAYEQYF
DNA: TGTGCCAGCAGCGTAGGGGGATTTGCCTACGAGCAGTACTTC

V: TRBV6-2/TRBV6-3
size: -
D: TRBD2
J: TRBJ2-1
CDR3: CASRGTSGGPSYNEQFF
DNA: TGTGCCAGCAGAGGGACTAGCGGGGGCCCCTCCTACAATGAGCAGTTCTTC

V: TRBV6-6
size: few
D: -
J: TRBJ1-1
CDR3: CASRDGTEAFF
DNA: TGTGCCAGCAGGGATGGAACTGAAGCTTTCTTT